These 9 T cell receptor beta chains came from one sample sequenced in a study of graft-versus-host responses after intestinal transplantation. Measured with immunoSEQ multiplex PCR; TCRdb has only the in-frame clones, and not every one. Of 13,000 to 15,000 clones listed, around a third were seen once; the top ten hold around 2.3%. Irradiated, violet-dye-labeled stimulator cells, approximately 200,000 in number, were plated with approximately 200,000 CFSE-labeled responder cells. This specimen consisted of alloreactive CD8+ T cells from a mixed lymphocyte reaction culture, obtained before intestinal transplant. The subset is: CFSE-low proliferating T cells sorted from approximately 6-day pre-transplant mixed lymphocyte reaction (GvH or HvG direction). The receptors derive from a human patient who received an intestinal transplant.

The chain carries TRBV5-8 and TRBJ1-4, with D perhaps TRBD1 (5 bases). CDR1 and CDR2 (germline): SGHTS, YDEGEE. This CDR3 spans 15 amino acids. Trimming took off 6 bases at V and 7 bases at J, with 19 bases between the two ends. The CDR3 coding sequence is TGTGCCAGCACTAAGCCCCCACAGGTGGCTGAAAAACTGTTTTTT. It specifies CASTKPPQVAEKLFF.

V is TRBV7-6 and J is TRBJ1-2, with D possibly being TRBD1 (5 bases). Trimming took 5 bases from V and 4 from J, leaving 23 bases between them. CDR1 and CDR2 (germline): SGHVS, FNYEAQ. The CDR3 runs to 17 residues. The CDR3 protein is CASSTQPLRDPIYGYTF. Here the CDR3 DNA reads TGTGCCAGCAGCACCCAACCTCTGCGGGACCCTATCTATGGCTACACCTTC.

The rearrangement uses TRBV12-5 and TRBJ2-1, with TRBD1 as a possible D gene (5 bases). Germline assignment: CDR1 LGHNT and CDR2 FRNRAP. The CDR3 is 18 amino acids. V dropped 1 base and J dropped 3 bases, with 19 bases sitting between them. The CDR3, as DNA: TGTGCTAGTGGTTTGGACGGCTACCTGACAGATTACTACAATGAGCAGTTCTTC. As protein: CASGLDGYLTDYYNEQFF.

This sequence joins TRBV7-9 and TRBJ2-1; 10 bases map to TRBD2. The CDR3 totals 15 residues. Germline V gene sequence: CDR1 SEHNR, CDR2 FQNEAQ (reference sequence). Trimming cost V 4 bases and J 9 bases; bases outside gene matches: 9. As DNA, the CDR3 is TGTGCCAGCAGCTCCTTTAGCGGGGGGTTTGGTGAGCAGTTCTTC. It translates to CASSSFSGGFGEQFF.

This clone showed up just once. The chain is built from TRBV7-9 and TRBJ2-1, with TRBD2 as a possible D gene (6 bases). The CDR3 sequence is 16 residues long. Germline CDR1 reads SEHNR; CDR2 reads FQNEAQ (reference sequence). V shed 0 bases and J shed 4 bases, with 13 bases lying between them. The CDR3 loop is CASSLASDYLYNEQFF. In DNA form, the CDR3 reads TGTGCCAGCAGCTTAGCGTCGGACTATCTATACAATGAGCAGTTCTTC.

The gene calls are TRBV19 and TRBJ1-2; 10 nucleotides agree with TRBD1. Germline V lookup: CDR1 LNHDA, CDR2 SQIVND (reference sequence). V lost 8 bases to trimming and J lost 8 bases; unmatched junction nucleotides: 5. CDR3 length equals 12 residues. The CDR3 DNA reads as TGTGCCAGTTTAGGGACAGGGGCAGGCTACACCTTC. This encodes CASLGTGAGYTF.

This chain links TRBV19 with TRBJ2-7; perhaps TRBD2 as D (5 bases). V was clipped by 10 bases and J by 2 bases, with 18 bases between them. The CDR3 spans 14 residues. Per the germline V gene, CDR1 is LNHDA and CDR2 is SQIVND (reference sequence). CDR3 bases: TGTGCCACCGCCACGGGGAAGCCCCCCTACGAGCAGTACTTC. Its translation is CATATGKPPYEQYF.

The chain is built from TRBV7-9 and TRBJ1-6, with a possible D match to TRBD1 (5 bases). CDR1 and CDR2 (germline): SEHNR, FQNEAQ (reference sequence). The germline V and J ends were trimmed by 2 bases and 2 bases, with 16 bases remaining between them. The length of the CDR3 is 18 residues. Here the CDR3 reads CASSLSHRLETYNSPLHF. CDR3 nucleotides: TGTGCCAGCAGCTTAAGCCACAGGTTGGAAACCTATAATTCACCCCTCCACTTT. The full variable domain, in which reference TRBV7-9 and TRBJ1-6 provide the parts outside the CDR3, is DTGVSQNPRHKITKRGQNVTFRCDPISEHNRLYWYRQTLGQGPEFLTYFQNEAQLEKSRLLSDRFSAERPKGSFSTLEIQRTEQGDSAMYLCASSLSHRLETYNSPLHFGNGTRLTVT.

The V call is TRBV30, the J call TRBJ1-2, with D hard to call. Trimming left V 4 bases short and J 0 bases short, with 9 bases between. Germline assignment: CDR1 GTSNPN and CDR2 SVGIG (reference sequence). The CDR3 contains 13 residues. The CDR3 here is CAWTPGPNYGYTF. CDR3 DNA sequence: TGTGCCTGGACCCCCGGACCTAACTATGGCTACACCTTC.